The next 28 T cell receptor beta chains were all read from a single sample in a study of beta chain features in type 1 diabetes. Their antigens remain unidentified. Study outcomes and limitations: There was a moderate but significant shortening of TCRB CDR3s in all four CD4+ subsets of Type 1 diabetes patients.

Every isolated RNA sample was fully reverse transcribed, so sequencing captured expressed TCRB transcripts. Sequenced by immunoSEQ multiplex PCR; TCRdb stores in-frame clones only, minus some. The sample lists 100,000 to 150,000 clones; approximately 15% were seen once. The sequencing sample was made of central memory CD4+ T cells from blood. The receptor set was obtained from a man between 18 and 29 years old with type 1 diabetes.

The chain is built from TRBV5-8 and TRBJ1-2; unclear D gene. Trimming cost V 2 bases and J 7 bases, with 6 bases left between them. The CDR3 contains 11 residues. From germline, CDR1 is SGHTS and CDR2 YDEGEE. The CDR3 region has the DNA TGTGCCAGCAGCTTATACGGTGGCTACACCTTC. This codes for CASSLYGGYTF. Variable domain in full (rest from reference TRBV5-8 and TRBJ1-2): EAGVTQSPTHLIKTRGQQATLRCSPISGHTSVYWYQQALGLGLQFLLWYDEGEERNRGNFPPRFSGRQFPNYSSELNVNALELEDSALYLCASSLYGGYTFGSGTRLTVV.

Comments on this clone: A junction end diverges from the germline sequence, so it may reflect a read error. CDR3 in amino acids: CASSFPSGTSYNEQLF. The CDR3 nucleotides read TGTGCCAGCAGCTTCCCTTCAGGGACCTCCTACAATGAGCAGCTCTTC. The chain links TRBV5-4 to TRBJ2-1; D may correspond to TRBD1 or TRBD2 (5 bases each). CDR1 is SGHNT and CDR2 is YYREEE in the germline V gene (reference sequence). CDR3 length: 16 residues.

This chain links TRBV5-1 with TRBJ2-3, with 10 bases matching TRBD2. V shed 3 bases and J 1 base; nucleotides not matched to a gene: 5. Germline V gene lookup returns CDR1 SGHRS and CDR2 YFSETQ. This CDR3 is 16 amino acids long. CDR3 sequence (DNA): TGCGCCAGCAGCTCCCCTAGCGGGAGCCGCACAGATACGCAGTATTTT. This translates into CASSSPSGSRTDTQYF.

This clone was observed a few times. Distinct nucleotide sequences in the sample also encode this CDR3. The chain couples TRBV28 to TRBJ1-2, with D maybe TRBD1 (6 bases). Germline-derived CDR1 and CDR2 are MDHEN and SYDVKM. Trimming took off 3 bases at V and 2 bases at J, with 7 bases between the two ends. This CDR3 spans 13 amino acids. The CDR3: CASSFGTNYGYTF. DNA for the CDR3: TGTGCCAGCAGTTTTGGGACAAACTATGGCTACACCTTC.

This clone was counted between two and nine times. V and J are TRBV29-1 and TRBJ1-1; 9 bases line up with TRBD1. Per the germline V gene, CDR1 is SQVTM and CDR2 is ANQGSEA. V lost 2 bases and J lost 7; bases outside the gene matches: 8. The CDR3 runs to 14 residues. CDR3 in DNA: TGCAGCGTTGAAAGGGACAGGGCCAATGGTGAAGCTTTCTTT. Protein sequence: CSVERDRANGEAFF.

The chain uses TRBV11-3 and TRBJ2-6; D is uncertain. The CDR3 contains 15 residues. Germline V gives CDR1 SGHNT, CDR2 YENEEA. V lost 0 bases to trimming and J lost 0 bases, with 3 bases between them. The CDR3 DNA is TGTGCCAGCAGCTTAGACAGCTCTGGGGCCAACGTCCTGACTTTC. It is translated as CASSLDSSGANVLTF.

This sequence joins TRBV4-2 and TRBJ2-7; D unclear. The V end was cut by 0 bases, the J end by 11 bases, with 14 bases between. Germline values: CDR1 LGHNA, CDR2 YNFKEQ. CDR3 length: 13 amino acids. The CDR3 sequence is CASSQDVQAVEYF. As DNA, the CDR3 is TGTGCCAGCAGCCAAGATGTGCAGGCGGTCGAGTACTTC.

The CDR3 sequence: CASSLGQGDTQYF. The CDR3 nucleotides are TGTGCCAGCAGCTTGGGACAGGGGGATACGCAGTATTTT. This chain links TRBV7-2 with TRBJ2-3; 10 positions agree with TRBD1. With 3 bases clipped from V and 6 bases from J, the junction kept 0 bases outside the gene matches. Germline values: CDR1 SGHTA, CDR2 FQGNSA. There are 13 residues in the CDR3.

In its sample, this clone was seen a few times. This chain connects TRBV7-2 to TRBJ2-5; D is ambiguous. TRBJ2-7 matches the DNA end more closely, so the J call is doubtful. Germline CDR1 reads SGHTA; CDR2 reads FQGNSA. The CDR3 is 13 amino acids. As DNA, the CDR3 is TGTGCCAGCAGCCTCGGACGAGCTAACGAGCAGTACTTC. This gives the protein CASSLGRANEQYF.

As for this clone: Other DNA variants within this sample encode the same CDR3. V is TRBV5-4 and J is TRBJ2-5; no definite D call. This CDR3 contains 14 residues. Germline CDR1 is SGHNT and CDR2 is YYREEE (reference sequence). V dropped 0 bases and J dropped 1 base, with 7 bases sitting between them. The CDR3 sequence: CASSLGQTQETQYF. For the CDR3, the DNA is TGTGCCAGCAGCTTGGGTCAGACCCAAGAGACCCAGTACTTC.

This clone was counted between two and nine times. This chain uses TRBV6-5 with TRBJ2-1; possibly TRBD2 for D (6 bases). The CDR3 consists of 14 residues. Trimming pared 6 bases from V and 6 bases from J, leaving 15 bases between. Germline lookup yields CDR1 MNHEY and CDR2 SVGAGI. CDR3 sequence: CASSHMGTANEQFF. CDR3 in DNA: TGTGCCAGCAGCCACATGGGGACTGCCAATGAGCAGTTCTTC.

This chain connects TRBV19 to TRBJ2-2, with D tentatively TRBD2 (6 bases). The CDR3 loop spans 15 amino acids. Germline lookup yields CDR1 LNHDA and CDR2 SQIVND (reference sequence). V lost 4 bases and J 5 bases, leaving 14 bases between the germline ends. The CDR3, as DNA: TGTGCCAGTAGTAGTCGGGGACTGAGTACCGGGGAGCTGTTTTTT. It is translated as CASSSRGLSTGELFF. The full variable domain, completed using reference TRBV19 and TRBJ2-2, is DGGITQSPKYLFRKEGQNVTLSCEQNLNHDAMYWYRQDPGQGLRLIYYSQIVNDFQKGDIAEGYSVSREKKESFPLTVTSAQKNPTAFYLCASSSRGLSTGELFFGEGSRLTVL.

This sequence joins TRBV6-4 and TRBJ2-3, with 9 bases identical to TRBD2. Germline CDR1 reads MRHNA; CDR2 reads SNTAGT. V dropped 6 bases and J dropped 4; count of bases not matched to a gene: 2. The CDR3 contains 13 residues. The CDR3 spells CASRASGADTQYF. Here the CDR3 DNA reads TGTGCCAGCAGGGCTAGCGGGGCAGATACGCAGTATTTT.

V and J are TRBV6-5 and TRBJ2-1, with D possibly being TRBD2 (6 bases). Germline V lookup: CDR1 MNHEY, CDR2 SVGAGI. This CDR3 spans 16 amino acids. Trimming pared 0 bases from V and 1 base from J, leaving 10 bases between. The CDR3 protein is CASSYSGLTSYNEQFF. The CDR3 nucleotides are TGTGCCAGCAGTTACTCGGGACTCACGTCCTACAATGAGCAGTTCTTC.

The chain couples TRBV2 to TRBJ1-6, with unresolved D. CDR3 length: 14 amino acids. The germline gives CDR1 SNHLY, CDR2 FYNNEI. Between the trimmed V and J ends, which lost 1 base and 7 bases, there was a span of 8 bases. The CDR3 here is CASSEGVLNSPLHF. DNA of the CDR3: TGTGCCAGCAGTGAAGGGGTTCTGAATTCACCCCTCCACTTT. Combining the CDR3 with reference TRBV2 and TRBJ1-6 gives the whole variable domain EPEVTQTPSHQVTQMGQEVILRCVPISNHLYFYWYRQILGQKVEFLVSFYNNEISEKSEIFDDQFSVERPDGSNFTLKIRSTKLEDSAMYFCASSEGVLNSPLHFGNGTRLTVT.

This chain's CDR3 is CSVSPGAANTGELFF. In nucleotides, the CDR3 is TGCAGCGTCTCCCCCGGGGCAGCGAACACCGGGGAGCTGTTTTTT. The gene calls are TRBV29-1 and TRBJ2-2; D may be TRBD1 or TRBD2 (5 bases each). There are 15 residues in the CDR3. The germline V gene has CDR1 SQVTM and CDR2 ANQGSEA. V lost 6 bases and J lost 0, with 14 bases in between.

The rearrangement links TRBV5-1 to TRBJ2-2, with D tentatively TRBD2 (6 bases). Trimming took 4 bases from V and 7 from J, leaving 11 bases between them. Germline CDR1 is SGHRS and CDR2 is YFSETQ. The length of the CDR3 is 13 residues. This CDR3 is CASSRTGLGELFF. In DNA form, the CDR3 reads TGCGCCAGCAGCCGTACGGGACTCGGGGAGCTGTTTTTT.

The chain couples TRBV29-1 to TRBJ2-7; D could derive from TRBD1 or TRBD2 (5 bases each). The CDR3 is 12 residues long. V lost 8 bases and J lost 3, with 14 bases in between. Germline V gene sequence: CDR1 SQVTM, CDR2 ANQGSEA. The CDR3 sequence: CSYQGPIYEQYF. In nucleotides, the CDR3 is TGCAGCTATCAGGGACCTATCTACGAGCAGTACTTC.

This clone was detected a few times. In the same sample, other DNA sequences code for this CDR3. V and J are TRBV19 and TRBJ2-7; TRBD2 might be the D (5 bases). Trimming left V 3 bases short and J 1 base short, with 7 bases between. Germline loops: CDR1 LNHDA, CDR2 SQIVND (reference sequence). CDR3 length: 13 residues. As DNA, the CDR3 is TGTGCCAGTAGTATCGGGGATTCCTACGAGCAGTACTTC. Translating it yields CASSIGDSYEQYF.

The CDR3 DNA reads as TGTGCCAGCAGCCTCACTCCGACAGGCGAAGCTTTCTTT. It specifies CASSLTPTGEAFF. The chain links TRBV13 to TRBJ1-1, with D perhaps matching TRBD1 (6 bases). CDR1 and CDR2 (germline): PRHDT, FYEKMQ (reference sequence). The CDR3 is made up of 13 amino acids. V lost 5 bases and J 8 bases, leaving 15 bases between the germline ends.

The chain joins TRBV29-1 to TRBJ2-7; no clear D. Germline loops: CDR1 SQVTM, CDR2 ANQGSEA. The CDR3 has 15 amino acids. V was shortened by 5 bases and J by 6 bases, with 23 bases between the two germline ends. CDR3 nucleotides: TGCAGCGTTTTGGACCAGCGTCGTGGTGGTGCCGAGCAGTACTTC. As protein: CSVLDQRRGGAEQYF.

CDR3 sequence: CASSLAAENTEAFF. CDR3 in DNA: TGTGCCAGCAGCTTGGCTGCGGAGAACACTGAAGCTTTCTTT. This sequence joins TRBV5-4 and TRBJ1-1; the D is unclear. V was cut by 0 bases and J by 1 base, with 7 bases left in between. Germline V CDR1 and CDR2: SGHNT, YYREEE (reference sequence). The CDR3 runs 14 residues.

This sequence joins TRBV9 and TRBJ1-2, with D uncertain. The CDR3 loop spans 12 amino acids. The V gene lost 7 bases and the J gene lost 5 bases, with 12 bases spanning the gap. The germline V gene encodes CDR1 SGDLS and CDR2 YYNGEE. The CDR3 region has the DNA TGTGCCAGCGGGAGTGCGAATTATGGCTACACCTTC. Its protein product is CASGSANYGYTF.

The rearrangement links TRBV9 to TRBJ2-7; 8 nucleotides align to TRBD1. The length of the CDR3 is 16 residues. Looked up from germline, CDR1 is SGDLS and CDR2 is YYNGEE. V trimming: 4 bases; J trimming: 0 bases; junction bases outside the gene matches: 9. The CDR3 region has the DNA TGTGCCAGCAGCCCCCGAGGAACAGGGGGCTCCTACGAGCAGTACTTC. This gives the protein CASSPRGTGGSYEQYF.

This clone appeared a few times. The chain carries TRBV19 and TRBJ1-1; unclear D gene. The CDR3 is 13 residues long. Per germline, CDR1 LNHDA and CDR2 SQIVND (reference sequence). V dropped 8 bases and J dropped 8 bases, with 18 bases sitting between them. The CDR3, as DNA: TGTGCCAGTTCAACGACGGGGAGGGAGGAAGCTTTCTTT. It yields the protein CASSTTGREEAFF.

This clone was seen only a few times. The chain has TRBV18 and TRBJ2-7; the D gene is possibly TRBD2 (5 bases). V lost 4 bases, J lost 1 base, and 20 bases lay in between. The CDR3 length is 17 residues. In germline, CDR1 is KGHSH, CDR2 LQKENI. The CDR3 reads CASSRILGGRTSYEQYF. For the CDR3, the DNA is TGTGCCAGCTCACGAATTCTAGGAGGCAGGACTTCCTACGAGCAGTACTTC.

V and J are TRBV7-9 and TRBJ2-7; perhaps TRBD1 as D (5 bases). Trimming took off 2 bases at V and 4 bases at J, with 9 bases between the two ends. The CDR3 consists of 13 residues. Germline V gene data show CDR1 as SEHNR and CDR2 as FQNEAQ (reference sequence). The CDR3 loop is CASSLSRTYEQYF. CDR3 DNA sequence: TGTGCCAGCAGCTTATCTCGGACATACGAGCAGTACTTC.

By proportion, this clone is medium-sized (0.01 to 0.1%). This chain links TRBV27 with TRBJ2-1; D possibly corresponds to TRBD2 (6 bases). V dropped 7 bases and J dropped 10 bases, with 23 bases sitting between them. The CDR3 spans 15 residues. The germline CDR1 and CDR2 sequences are MNHEY and SMNVEV (reference sequence). The CDR3 sequence is CASTFWDGRTGEQFF. DNA for the CDR3: TGTGCCAGCACATTCTGGGACGGGAGAACTGGGGAGCAGTTCTTC.